This paragraph reports one T cell receptor (beta chain). Its matching antigen is unknown. The sample is drawn from a study of response to subunit inactivated influenza vaccine. One entry per CDR3 protein results from TCRdb running MiXCR on the RT-PCR reads. The sample comprises 500,000 to 550,000 distinct CDR3 sequences, 20% to 25% of which are singletons, and roughly 2.8% rests with the top ten. There are 15 residues in the CDR3. Germline CDR1 reads LGHNA; CDR2 reads YSLEER. V was trimmed by 0 bases and J by 6 bases, leaving 13 bases between them. Study results and caveats: Seasonal influenza vaccination, on each occasion, was suggested by the authors to recruit few new T cells.

The same sample was also used in a study of T cells expressing NK-cell markers. That source notes: The cDNA for TCR beta came from 5'RACE template switching with UMIs. Sorted CD3+CD56-NKG2C+, CD3+CD56+NKG2C- and CD3+CD56+NKG2C+ T cells were the source of the TCR beta repertoires. Restriction of sorting to alpha-beta TCR T cells was accomplished in several experiments using an anti-gamma-delta TCR antibody. More than 5 donors had dominant NKG2C+ clonotypes that comprised about 1.0-7.5% of their CD8+ T cells.

The rearrangement uses TRBV4-3 and TRBJ2-3; D is possibly TRBD2 (6 bases). This sequence originates from a man over 45 who received an inactivated influenza vaccine. The sequences come from CD4+ T cells sorted from PBMCs, collected approximately 12 days after vaccination. The CDR3 DNA reads TGCGCCAGCAGCCAAGAAGGGACTCACCGGGATACGCAGTATTTT. This codes for CASSQEGTHRDTQYF.